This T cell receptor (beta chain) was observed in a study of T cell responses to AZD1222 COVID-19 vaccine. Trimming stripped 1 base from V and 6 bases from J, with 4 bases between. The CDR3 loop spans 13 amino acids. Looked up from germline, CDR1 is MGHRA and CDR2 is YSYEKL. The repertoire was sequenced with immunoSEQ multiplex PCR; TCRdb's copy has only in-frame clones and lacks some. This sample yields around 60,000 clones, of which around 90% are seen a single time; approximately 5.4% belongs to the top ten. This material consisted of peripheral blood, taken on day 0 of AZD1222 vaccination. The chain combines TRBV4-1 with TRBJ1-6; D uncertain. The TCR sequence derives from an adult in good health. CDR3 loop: CASSQGGNSPLHF. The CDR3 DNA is TGCGCCAGCAGCCAAGGGGGTAATTCACCCCTCCACTTT.